The present TCR beta chain was sequenced within a study of PD-L1 blockade in urothelial cancer listed by TCRdb under 2017. For the study in its entirety: Every patient began therapy in the mid-2010s and was given atezolizumab 1,200 mg intravenously every 3 weeks. About 90% of the 29 patients were males with bladder-origin urothelial cancer, and about 65% of the 29 reported a prior smoking history. An ECOG performance status of 0 or 1 was recorded for the patients, and 0 to 3 prior chemotherapy regimens had been received by the patients. Blood samples were analyzed at two time points: 3 weeks after treatment start (second dose) and 6 weeks after treatment start. Blood samples gave a median of about 130,000 T cells and 77,000 or so unique TCRs, with a median clonality of around 0.08. The study, an exploratory multi-omic analysis, examined somatic, immune and clinical correlates of response to PD-L1 blockade with atezolizumab in urothelial cancer. Pretreatment tumor samples, along with matched peripheral blood serially collected before and after atezolizumab treatment, were subjected to TCR sequencing. Durable clinical benefit was defined as progression-free survival longer than 6 months, and TCR features were also tested against progression-free and overall survival. Whole exome sequencing and RNA sequencing of pretreatment tumors were performed alongside TCR sequencing in the same patients. Under ten patients reached durable clinical benefit, while 20 patients did not. Around 30 patients had pretreatment blood TCR-seq, around 25 had at least one posttreatment blood collection, and around 25 had tumor TCR-seq.

What the authors observed across the whole study: Patients with durable benefit showed greater expansion of tumor-associated TCR clones in peripheral blood 3 weeks after starting treatment (n of about 22, p = 0.022). Improved progression-free and overall survival was found to be associated with pretreatment peripheral blood TCR clonality below the median. Because the sample size was small (n of about 29) and many of the analyses were exploratory, the results are meant to be hypothesis-generating.

The cohort comprised more than 25 patients with locally advanced or metastatic urothelial carcinoma treated at Memorial Sloan Kettering on a trial protocol. Peripheral blood mononuclear cells were collected pretreatment and during treatment, with between 1 and 8 total time points obtained per patient. The Qiagen DNeasy Blood extraction kit was used to purify genomic DNA from total PBMCs and tumor samples. PBMCs were collected pretreatment and during treatment, and were isolated and stored as previously described. Here V drops 2 bases and J drops 4 bases, and the junction holds 2 bases not matched to any gene. In the germline V gene, CDR1 corresponds to MNHNS and CDR2 to SASEGT. Inclusive of the bounding cysteine and phenylalanine, the CDR3 is 13 residues long. CDR3 DNA is the only sequence kept; it has 39 bases, read in frame from the first base. Synthetic TCR analog templates were spiked into each PCR so that absolute template abundance could be estimated from read counts. The immunoSEQ assay used bias-controlled V and J gene primers to amplify TCRbeta CDR3 regions from genomic DNA. Sequencing of rearranged TCRbeta segments was done at approximately 20X coverage. Per the authors' processing: Sequencing errors were corrected by clustering, and CDR3s were annotated against IMGT so that V, D and J genes could be assigned. Out-of-frame and stop-codon sequences were excluded, and only productive TCRbeta rearrangements were used in downstream analyses. Clonality was computed as one minus Shannon entropy normalized by the log of the number of unique productive sequences. Clones differing between time points or between blood and tumor were identified by Fisher's exact test with Benjamini-Hochberg correction at adjusted p below 0.01. Drawn from immuneACCESS, this table holds only the in-frame rearrangements with V and J called that TCRdb kept. Clones are partly lost; checked studies trace under half to an unresolved V gene and leave the rest unexplained. D and trimming were read from the DNA, whereas the V and J calls and clone size are those reported in that table. For this sample the table gives 40,000 to 55,000 clones, of which over 70% were detected only once. 5.8% of the sample belongs to the ten largest clones.

Worth noting for this clone: The antigen this receptor binds is unknown. Base qualities are not recorded, but no much larger clone differs from it by a single base.

The starting material was PBMCs, obtained around atezolizumab (anti-PD-L1) treatment. The V and J genes are TRBV6-1 and TRBJ2-7; the junction holds 7 bases that match TRBD2. The sequence came from a man aged 35-49 years with urothelial cancer. In nucleotides, the sequence is TGTGCCAGCAGTGAACTAGCGGAGTACGAGCAGTACTTC. This gives the protein CASSELAEYEQYF.